The 29 T cell receptor beta chains below all came from one sample that was sequenced in a study of T cell changes during pregnancy in multiple sclerosis. Libraries were prepared by immunoSEQ multiplex PCR; TCRdb keeps only in-frame clonotypes and omits some of them. The table has 47,000 or so clones, about 90% seen once. The source was peripheral blood, collected in the first trimester of pregnancy. The receptors derive from a female donor with multiple sclerosis, enrolled in a pregnancy study.

This clone was counted once. The CDR3 loop reads CASSLRAGGTSTNEKLFF. As DNA, the CDR3 is TGTGCCAGCAGCCTAAGGGCAGGGGGGACTTCAACTAATGAAAAACTGTTTTTT. This chain uses TRBV2 with TRBJ1-4; 7 bases map to TRBD1. This CDR3 has 18 residues. The ends lost 6 bases at V and 0 bases at J; junction bases unmatched: 13. Germline V gives CDR1 SNHLY, CDR2 FYNNEI.

The genes are TRBV7-9 and TRBJ2-7; D gene uncertain. V lost 3 bases and J lost 6, with 6 bases in between. The germline V gene has CDR1 SEHNR and CDR2 FQNEAQ (reference sequence). The CDR3 has 11 amino acids. The CDR3 loop reads CASSFLREQYF. As DNA, the CDR3 is TGTGCCAGCAGCTTTTTGCGCGAGCAGTACTTC.

This rearrangement joins TRBV5-5 to TRBJ1-3; D not resolved. Germline V gives CDR1 SGHKS, CDR2 YYEKEE (reference sequence). There are 14 residues in the CDR3. Trimming left V 5 bases short and J 4 bases short, with 13 bases between. The CDR3 spells CASRREGHGNTIYF. In nucleotides, the CDR3 is TGTGCCAGCAGGAGAGAGGGTCACGGAAACACCATATATTTT.

This clone has just a few counts. J is TRBJ1-6 and V is TRBV2, with D uncertain. V lost 6 bases and J 5 bases, leaving 5 bases between the germline ends. The CDR3 length is 12 residues. Germline CDR1 and CDR2: SNHLY and FYNNEI. The CDR3 coding sequence is TGTGCCAGCAGAGCTGATAATTCACCCCTCCACTTT. Its translation: CASRADNSPLHF. The full variable domain, in which reference TRBV2 and TRBJ1-6 provide the parts outside the CDR3, is EPEVTQTPSHQVTQMGQEVILRCVPISNHLYFYWYRQILGQKVEFLVSFYNNEISEKSEIFDDQFSVERPDGSNFTLKIRSTKLEDSAMYFCASRADNSPLHFGNGTRLTVT.

The V call is TRBV5-1, the J call TRBJ1-6; 10 bases match TRBD1. The length of the CDR3 is 15 residues. With V trimmed by 4 bases and J by 9 bases, 7 bases remained unmatched. In germline, CDR1 is SGHRS, CDR2 YFSETQ. The CDR3: CASSPGRDRGSPLHF. As DNA, the CDR3 is TGCGCCAGCAGCCCGGGGAGGGACAGGGGTTCACCCCTCCACTTT.

The rearrangement links TRBV7-2 to TRBJ1-3, with a weak D call TRBD1 (5 bases). This CDR3 region has 13 residues. Germline loops: CDR1 SGHTA, CDR2 FQGNSA. With 5 bases removed from V and 3 bases from J, the gap between germline ends came to 8 bases. CDR3 region: CASSVRDGNTIYF. The CDR3 DNA reads as TGTGCCAGCAGCGTCAGGGATGGAAACACCATATATTTT.

The chain has TRBV6-4 and TRBJ2-2, with 8 positions matching TRBD1. This CDR3 has 15 amino acids. V dropped 7 bases and J dropped 7; count of bases not matched to a gene: 11. From germline, CDR1 is MRHNA and CDR2 SNTAGT. The CDR3 protein is CASIWSQGARGELFF. The CDR3 DNA follows: TGTGCCAGCATTTGGAGTCAGGGGGCTCGCGGGGAGCTGTTTTTT.

This chain connects TRBV7-2 to TRBJ1-4; 7 nucleotides agree with TRBD1. Per germline, CDR1 SGHTA and CDR2 FQGNSA. With V trimmed by 4 bases and J by 8 bases, 10 bases remained unmatched. The CDR3 has 15 residues. Here the CDR3 reads CASSSKGANKEKLFF. CDR3 bases: TGTGCCAGCAGCTCCAAGGGGGCCAACAAAGAAAAACTGTTTTTT.

The genes are TRBV5-6 and TRBJ2-5; D may be TRBD1 (6 bases). Germline V CDR1 and CDR2: SGHDT, YYEEEE. V lost 0 bases and J lost 2, with 17 bases in between. CDR3 length equals 17 residues. The CDR3 reads CASSLGVSYRAQETQYF. The CDR3 DNA follows: TGTGCCAGCAGCTTGGGGGTTTCGTACAGGGCTCAAGAGACCCAGTACTTC.

This clone showed up just a few times. The J gene is TRBJ2-5, the V gene TRBV4-3; TRBD1 aligns across 7 bases. The junction had 3 bases not matched to a gene; V was cut back by 1 base and J by 1 base. The CDR3 is 15 residues long. Germline V gene lookup returns CDR1 LGHNA and CDR2 YSLEER. CDR3 nucleotides: TGCGCCAGCAGCCAAGCCAGGGGGTCCCAAGAGACCCAGTACTTC. It specifies CASSQARGSQETQYF.

This chain connects TRBV7-9 to TRBJ1-2; D ambiguous. CDR3 length: 13 amino acids. Germline V lookup: CDR1 SEHNR, CDR2 FQNEAQ (reference sequence). Trimming took 5 bases from V and 3 from J, leaving 10 bases between them. Here the CDR3 DNA reads TGTGCCAGCAGCCTAGGGAGTCACTATGGCTACACCTTC. Translating it yields CASSLGSHYGYTF. The whole variable domain, filled in from reference TRBV7-9 and TRBJ1-2, reads DTGVSQNPRHKITKRGQNVTFRCDPISEHNRLYWYRQTLGQGPEFLTYFQNEAQLEKSRLLSDRFSAERPKGSFSTLEIQRTEQGDSAMYLCASSLGSHYGYTFGSGTRLTVV.

This chain links TRBV5-4 with TRBJ2-7; D gene ambiguous. The CDR3 consists of 12 residues. From germline, CDR1 is SGHNT and CDR2 YYREEE (reference sequence). Trimming removed 4 bases at V and 0 bases at J, with 5 bases between. The CDR3: CASSRDSYEQYF. The DNA for the CDR3 is TGTGCCAGCAGCCGAGACTCCTACGAGCAGTACTTC.

V usage is TRBV6-1 and J usage is TRBJ2-1, with 7 bases identical to TRBD1. Germline V gives CDR1 MNHNS, CDR2 SASEGT. Trimming cost V 10 bases and J 8 bases; bases outside gene matches: 17. The CDR3 consists of 15 residues. In DNA form, the CDR3 reads TGTGCCACCTCCCAAGACAGGGTTCTCCTCTATGAGCAGTTCTTC. Protein product: CATSQDRVLLYEQFF.

The chain recombines TRBV29-1 with TRBJ2-1, with D perhaps TRBD2 (7 bases). CDR1 and CDR2 from the germline V gene are SQVTM and ANQGSEA. This CDR3 comprises 15 residues. The germline V and J ends were trimmed by 4 bases and 0 bases, with 13 bases remaining between them. The CDR3 region is CSVGGGHGSYNEQFF. CDR3 coding DNA: TGCAGCGTTGGGGGGGGACACGGCTCCTACAATGAGCAGTTCTTC.

The J gene is TRBJ1-6, the V gene TRBV27; possible D gene TRBD1, 6 bases. Germline loops: CDR1 MNHEY, CDR2 SMNVEV (reference sequence). CDR3 length: 13 amino acids. The germline V and J ends were trimmed by 3 bases and 10 bases, with 10 bases remaining between them. The CDR3 sequence is CASSFGRGSPLHF. In DNA form, the CDR3 reads TGTGCCAGCAGTTTTGGCAGGGGCTCACCCCTCCACTTT.

The CDR3 loop reads CASSPGTATGELFF. In DNA, the CDR3 is TGTGCCAGCTCCCCCGGGACAGCAACCGGGGAGCTGTTTTTT. V is TRBV18 and J is TRBJ2-2; 7 nucleotides match TRBD1. This CDR3 is 14 amino acids long. Germline-derived CDR1 and CDR2 are KGHSH and LQKENI. Losses at the gene ends were 6 bases for V and 5 bases for J; bases not matched to a gene: 6.

This clone was detected once. The CDR3 loop reads CASRANADGGANEKLFF. In nucleotides, the CDR3 is TGTGCCAGCAGGGCGAACGCCGATGGGGGGGCTAATGAAAAACTGTTTTTT. The chain couples TRBV2 to TRBJ1-4; possibly TRBD1 for D (5 bases). Germline V gives CDR1 SNHLY, CDR2 FYNNEI. V was cut by 6 bases and J by 3 bases, with 20 bases left in between. The CDR3 is 17 residues long.

V and J are TRBV28 and TRBJ1-1; D possibly corresponds to TRBD1 (5 bases). Trimming pared 7 bases from V and 1 base from J, leaving 16 bases between. Germline assignment: CDR1 MDHEN and CDR2 SYDVKM. There are 15 residues in the CDR3. The CDR3 here is CASIQGGDTNTEAFF. The CDR3 coding sequence is TGTGCCAGCATCCAAGGAGGGGATACGAACACTGAAGCTTTCTTT. The full variable domain, completed using reference TRBV28 and TRBJ1-1, is DVKVTQSSRYLVKRTGEKVFLECVQDMDHENMFWYRQDPGLGLRLIYFSYDVKMKEKGDIPEGYSVSREKKERFSLILESASTNQTSMYLCASIQGGDTNTEAFFGQGTRLTVV.

This clone has just one count. J is TRBJ2-3 and V is TRBV10-2, with TRBD2 identical over 8 bases. The CDR3 covers 14 residues. V shed 6 bases and J 3 bases; nucleotides not matched to a gene: 5. The V gene's germline CDR1 is WSHSY and CDR2 SAAADI. Here the CDR3 reads CASRRGGFTDTQYF. The CDR3 nucleotides read TGCGCCAGCAGACGCGGGGGGTTTACAGATACGCAGTATTTT.

This clone was seen only once. This rearrangement joins TRBV5-4 to TRBJ1-1; the match to TRBD1 covers 11 bases. The trim removed 4 bases at V and 5 bases at J, leaving 10 bases unmatched. CDR1 and CDR2 (germline): SGHNT, YYREEE (reference sequence). The CDR3 is 16 amino acids. The CDR3 DNA follows: TGTGCCAGCAGCGCCCGGGACAGGGGGAGAGGGACTGAAGCTTTCTTT. Its protein product is CASSARDRGRGTEAFF.

The gene calls are TRBV2 and TRBJ1-2; possible D gene TRBD1, 5 bases. Trimming removed 5 bases at V and 0 bases at J, with 13 bases between. This CDR3 spans 15 amino acids. Germline lookup yields CDR1 SNHLY and CDR2 FYNNEI. In DNA form, the CDR3 reads TGTGCCAGCAGTCCCGACAGCCAGACTAACTATGGCTACACCTTC. Translating it yields CASSPDSQTNYGYTF. The full variable domain, its missing parts supplied by reference TRBV2 and TRBJ1-2, is EPEVTQTPSHQVTQMGQEVILRCVPISNHLYFYWYRQILGQKVEFLVSFYNNEISEKSEIFDDQFSVERPDGSNFTLKIRSTKLEDSAMYFCASSPDSQTNYGYTFGSGTRLTVV.

DNA of the CDR3: TGTGCCAGCAGCCCCTTCGGTGGGGCGTCGGGCTACACCTTC. Encoded protein: CASSPFGGASGYTF. The V and J genes are TRBV13 and TRBJ1-2; TRBD1 might be the D (5 bases). The CDR3 sequence is 14 residues long. Germline lookup yields CDR1 PRHDT and CDR2 FYEKMQ (reference sequence). Trimming removed 5 bases from V and 8 bases from J, with 18 bases in between.

The V call is TRBV7-9, the J call TRBJ2-7, with 11 bases aligning to TRBD1. Germline loops: CDR1 SEHNR, CDR2 FQNEAQ (reference sequence). The CDR3 has 15 residues. The V gene end was trimmed by 5 bases and the J gene end by 2 bases; junction bases not matched to a gene: 5. The CDR3 DNA reads TGTGCCAGCAGCCGCGGACAGGGGGCTCCCTACGAGCAGTACTTC. It codes for CASSRGQGAPYEQYF.

This clone was seen a single time. V and J are TRBV15 and TRBJ2-1; TRBD2 matches at 11 bases. V gave up 3 bases and J gave up 9 bases; unmatched junction bases: 7. The CDR3 extends over 15 amino acids. In germline, CDR1 is LNHNV, CDR2 YYDKDF (reference sequence). CDR3 region: CATSRVSGGAGEQFF. CDR3 DNA: TGTGCCACCAGCAGGGTTAGCGGGGGGGCCGGTGAGCAGTTCTTC.

This clone has just one count. The chain has TRBV5-5 and TRBJ2-5; 11 bases map to TRBD2. V shed 3 bases, J shed 2 bases, and the junction held 9 bases outside the gene matches. Germline V lookup: CDR1 SGHKS, CDR2 YYEKEE (reference sequence). The CDR3 has 17 amino acids. CDR3 region: CASSWGFLAGGQETQYF. The DNA of the CDR3 is TGTGCCAGCAGCTGGGGGTTCCTAGCGGGGGGACAAGAGACCCAGTACTTC.

This chain uses TRBV7-9 with TRBJ2-7; tentative D call: TRBD1 (6 bases). Per the germline V gene, CDR1 is SEHNR and CDR2 is FQNEAQ (reference sequence). Trimming stripped 3 bases from V and 0 bases from J, with 9 bases between. The CDR3 extends over 14 amino acids. CDR3 bases: TGTGCCAGCAGCTTGCGACAGGTCTCCTACGAGCAGTACTTC. Translating gives CASSLRQVSYEQYF.

The CDR3 here is CASKGQGDAGELFF. CDR3 nucleotides: TGTGCCAGTAAGGGACAGGGGGACGCCGGGGAGCTGTTTTTT. The V gene is TRBV19, the J gene TRBJ2-2; TRBD1 aligns across 11 bases. The germline V gene has CDR1 LNHDA and CDR2 SQIVND (reference sequence). This CDR3 has 14 residues. V dropped 7 bases and J dropped 6; count of bases not matched to a gene: 4.

The chain is built from TRBV7-8 and TRBJ1-1, with D maybe TRBD1 (6 bases). The V gene's germline CDR1 is SGHVS and CDR2 FQNEAQ. Trimming removed 2 bases from V and 1 base from J, with 17 bases in between. This CDR3 spans 17 amino acids. The CDR3 here is CASSLKESDRSNTEAFF. CDR3 DNA sequence: TGTGCCAGCAGCTTAAAAGAAAGCGACAGGTCGAACACTGAAGCTTTCTTT.

The count of this clone is one. CDR3 bases: TGTGCCAGTAATGTAGGGGTAGGCAATCAGCCCCAGCATTTT. Protein sequence: CASNVGVGNQPQHF. The rearrangement links TRBV19 to TRBJ1-5, with D possibly matching TRBD1 (5 bases). The V end was cut by 7 bases, the J end by 2 bases, with 12 bases between. Germline CDR1 LNHDA, CDR2 SQIVND (reference sequence). The CDR3 consists of 14 residues.